Following are 20 T cell receptor beta chains from one sample sequenced in a study of blood T cell repertoires in COVID-19. The table came from immunoSEQ multiplex PCR; TCRdb's copy has only in-frame clones and leaves some out. The sample lists some 140,000 clones, around 82% occurring once. Sequencing was performed on peripheral blood. The receptors come from a man aged 60 to 69 with COVID-19, enrolled during active disease.

The chain couples TRBV7-9 to TRBJ1-6; the match to TRBD1 covers 10 bases. Germline loops: CDR1 SEHNR, CDR2 FQNEAQ (reference sequence). The CDR3 is 18 amino acids. Trimming took 4 bases from V and 5 from J; bases not matched to a gene: 11. CDR3: CASSYGQGVSLDNSPLHF. CDR3 DNA sequence: TGTGCCAGCAGCTATGGACAGGGGGTATCTCTGGATAATTCACCCCTCCACTTT.

This clone was recorded once. V is TRBV19 and J is TRBJ2-1; tentatively, D is TRBD2 (5 bases). Trimming left V 5 bases short and J 4 bases short, with 12 bases between. Germline-derived CDR1 and CDR2 are LNHDA and SQIVND (reference sequence). This CDR3 has 14 residues. The DNA of the CDR3 is TGTGCCAGTAGTCTCCGAGGGATTTACAATGAGCAGTTCTTC. Protein sequence: CASSLRGIYNEQFF.

The J gene is TRBJ2-7, the V gene TRBV7-2; 7 bases match TRBD2. V was pared by 5 bases and J by 0 bases, with 7 bases of the junction left unmatched. The CDR3 has 15 residues. Germline CDR1 SGHTA, CDR2 FQGNSA. The CDR3 sequence is CASSTRTRSSYEQYF. The CDR3 DNA reads as TGTGCCAGCAGCACGCGGACTAGAAGCTCCTACGAGCAGTACTTC.

CDR3 loop: CASSTGGLAKVNEQFF. For the CDR3, the DNA is TGTGCCAGCAGTACAGGAGGACTAGCGAAAGTCAATGAGCAGTTCTTC. The chain combines TRBV6-2 or TRBV6-3 with TRBJ2-1; TRBD2 agrees at 9 bases. Losses at the gene ends were 5 bases for V and 6 bases for J; bases not matched to a gene: 11. The germline gives CDR1 MNHEY, CDR2 SVGEGT. The length of the CDR3 is 16 residues.

Comments on this clone: A junction boundary mismatches the germline segment, possibly from a read error. The chain links TRBV6-6 to TRBJ1-5, with a weak D call TRBD1 (6 bases). Per the germline V gene, CDR1 is MNHNY and CDR2 is SVGAGI (reference sequence). There are 13 residues in the CDR3. The CDR3 nucleotides are TGTGCGAGCAGACAGGTCAACAATCAGCCCCAGCATTTT. This codes for CASRQVNNQPQHF.

The sample holds one count of this clone. The chain employs TRBV7-3 and TRBJ2-2, with D unclear. Germline values: CDR1 SGHTA, CDR2 FQGTGA. Trimming left V 5 bases short and J 4 bases short, with 11 bases between. The CDR3 consists of 14 residues. CDR3 sequence (DNA): TGTGCCAGCAGCCCCCGAGTTATCACCGGGGAGCTGTTTTTT. Residues: CASSPRVITGELFF.

The J gene is TRBJ2-5, the V gene TRBV5-4; D may be TRBD2 (5 bases). CDR1 is SGHNT, CDR2 YYREEE, per germline (reference sequence). The CDR3 covers 15 residues. The V end lost 1 base, the J end lost 1 base, and 11 bases lay between the germline ends. Written as DNA, the CDR3 is TGTGCCAGCAGCTTGAAACGGGGTTTCCAAGAGACCCAGTACTTC. Its translation: CASSLKRGFQETQYF. Full variable domain (missing parts from reference TRBV5-4 and TRBJ2-5): ETGVTQSPTHLIKTRGQQVTLRCSSQSGHNTVSWYQQALGQGPQFIFQYYREEENGRGNFPPRFSGLQFPNYSSELNVNALELDDSALYLCASSLKRGFQETQYFGPGTRLLVL.

As regards this clone: The same CDR3 also results from other DNA sequences found in this sample. The rearrangement joins TRBV19 to TRBJ1-1; 10 bases align to TRBD1. This CDR3 has 14 residues. J gave up 3 bases and V 6 bases, and 4 bases lay outside the gene matches. Germline CDR1 LNHDA, CDR2 SQIVND (reference sequence). DNA for the CDR3: TGTGCCAGTAGCCGACAGGGGGCGGACACTGAAGCTTTCTTT. Encoded protein: CASSRQGADTEAFF.

This chain connects TRBV29-1 to TRBJ1-2; 11 nucleotides match TRBD1. The CDR3 runs 15 residues. V shed 7 bases, J shed 4 bases, and the junction held 11 bases outside the gene matches. Germline CDR1 SQVTM, CDR2 ANQGSEA. The CDR3 DNA reads as TGCAGCGCCGCCGAGGACAGGGGGCATAGCTATGGCTACACCTTC. It is translated as CSAAEDRGHSYGYTF.

The CDR3 bases are TGTGCCATCTCCTCTCAGGGGCCCGAAGCTTTCTTT. Amino acid sequence: CAISSQGPEAFF. The rearrangement joins TRBV10-3 to TRBJ1-1; D may be TRBD1 (6 bases). The CDR3 is 12 amino acids. From germline, CDR1 is ENHRY and CDR2 SYGVKD. V lost 8 bases, J lost 8 bases, and 15 bases lay in between.

As DNA, the CDR3 is TGCGCCAGCAGCCAAAACCCGACTAGCGGGAGCGGCGAGCAGTACTTC. It specifies CASSQNPTSGSGEQYF. The genes are TRBV4-3 and TRBJ2-7; the match to TRBD2 covers 12 bases. Germline trimming cut 2 bases from V and 6 bases from J; bases unmatched to any gene: 8. The germline gives CDR1 LGHNA, CDR2 YSLEER. The CDR3 totals 16 residues.

This sequence joins TRBV12-3 or TRBV12-4 and TRBJ1-1; possible D gene TRBD1, 5 bases. The germline V and J ends were trimmed by 4 bases and 6 bases, with 9 bases remaining between them. The CDR3 has 12 residues. In nucleotides, the CDR3 is TGTGCCAGCAGTTCCGGGGGGGCTGAAGCTTTCTTT. Its protein is CASSSGGAEAFF.

V is TRBV7-2 and J is TRBJ1-4; the D is unclear. V shed 1 base and J shed 5 bases, with 8 bases lying between them. Looked up from germline, CDR1 is SGHTA and CDR2 is FQGNSA. The CDR3 extends over 14 amino acids. Written as DNA, the CDR3 is TGTGCCAGCAGCTTAGGCAGGTCGAATGAAAAACTGTTTTTT. This sequence encodes CASSLGRSNEKLFF.

V gene TRBV3-1 (or the pseudogene TRBV3-2) combines with J gene TRBJ2-1; D may be TRBD1 (6 bases). Trimming cost V 2 bases and J 6 bases, with 11 bases left between them. The CDR3 has 14 residues. CDR1 is LGHDT and CDR2 is YNNKEL in the germline V gene (reference sequence). CDR3 coding DNA: TGTGCCAGCAGCCAATTCGGACAGTTCAATGAGCAGTTCTTC. The encoded protein is CASSQFGQFNEQFF.

The chain has TRBV19 and TRBJ2-7, with 14 bases aligning to TRBD2. The CDR3 length is 16 residues. The V segment lost 4 bases and the J segment 5 bases; nucleotides outside the gene matches: 7. CDR1 LNHDA and CDR2 SQIVND come from the germline V gene (reference sequence). The CDR3, as DNA: TGTGCCAGTAGTACAACCGGGACTAGCGGGAGAGACGAGCAGTACTTC. Translation: CASSTTGTSGRDEQYF.

This sequence joins TRBV7-9 and TRBJ2-7; TRBD1 matches 7 bases. CDR1 and CDR2 from the germline V gene are SEHNR and FQNEAQ (reference sequence). The length of the CDR3 is 15 residues. V shed 5 bases, J shed 2 bases, and the junction held 9 bases outside the gene matches. CDR3 nucleotide sequence: TGTGCCAGCAGCCACGGGACAGTGACTACCTACGAGCAGTACTTC. Translating it yields CASSHGTVTTYEQYF.

This clone was seen just once. The CDR3 nucleotides are TGTGCCAGTAGTAGTAGCGGGAACTCCTACAATGAGCAGTTCTTC. The encoded protein is CASSSSGNSYNEQFF. The J gene is TRBJ2-1, the V gene TRBV19; 8 nucleotides line up with TRBD2. The CDR3 totals 15 residues. Per the germline V gene, CDR1 is LNHDA and CDR2 is SQIVND (reference sequence). V dropped 4 bases and J dropped 0; count of bases not matched to a gene: 2.

The genes are TRBV7-2 and TRBJ1-3; a possible D gene is TRBD1 (5 bases). V dropped 1 base and J dropped 7 bases, with 11 bases sitting between them. CDR1 SGHTA and CDR2 FQGNSA come from the germline V gene. This CDR3 comprises 14 residues. The CDR3 nucleotides are TGTGCCAGCAGCTTAGGAGGTCCAGGGAACACCATATATTTT. Amino acids: CASSLGGPGNTIYF.

The V call is TRBV11-2, the J call TRBJ1-4; D unclear. The V end lost 3 bases, the J end lost 0 bases, and 11 bases lay between the germline ends. The CDR3 extends over 16 amino acids. Germline lookup yields CDR1 SGHAT and CDR2 FQNNGV. In DNA form, the CDR3 reads TGTGCCAGCAGCTTCCTTCCCGGGACAACTAATGAAAAACTGTTTTTT. It translates to CASSFLPGTTNEKLFF.

The CDR3 here is CASSFTGVEVTEAFF. Here the CDR3 DNA reads TGCGCCAGCAGCTTTACAGGGGTGGAAGTCACTGAAGCTTTCTTT. The chain links TRBV5-1 to TRBJ1-1; 7 bases are shared with TRBD1. J lost 4 bases, V lost 2 bases, and 8 bases had no gene match. There are 15 residues in the CDR3. The germline V gene encodes CDR1 SGHRS and CDR2 YFSETQ.